The text below deals with one TCR beta chain. Its matching antigen is unknown. The sample is drawn from a study of shared clonotypes between healthy human individuals. Points from the study as a whole: Non-shared clonotypes displayed generation probabilities falling below those of clonotypes present in all four donors. Having only a few donors restricted how much genetic and exposure-history diversity was captured. Naive subsets generally exceeded memory subsets in estimated richness.

TCRdb keeps only in-frame clones here, not all; method: immunoSEQ multiplex PCR. The table lists approximately 2.5 million clones, more than 90% of them singletons. Into CD45RA+ naive and CD45RA-negative memory subsets, the CD4+ cells were split. The CDR3 has 12 residues. Looked up from germline, CDR1 is SGHTA and CDR2 is FQGNSA. Trimming left V 1 base short and J 9 bases short, with 7 bases between. The clonotype originates from a young man in good health. The sequenced sample consisted of naive CD4+ T cells sorted from blood. The subset: CD45RA+ positively selected. V and J are TRBV7-2 and TRBJ1-5; D uncertain. The CDR3 sequence: CASSLGQRPQHF. The CDR3 DNA sequence: TGTGCCAGCAGCTTAGGTCAGCGGCCCCAGCATTTT.